The rows below give T cell receptor beta chains drawn from one sample of a study of T cell responses to AZD1222 COVID-19 vaccine. Assay: immunoSEQ multiplex PCR; the TCRdb copy retains only in-frame clones and omits some. The sample carries tens of thousands of clones, 85% recorded once. Sequences were derived from peripheral blood, sampled on day 0 of AZD1222 vaccination. Receptors originate from an adult in good health. The CDR3 runs from the conserved cysteine through the conserved F or W. The D gene is left open where the match is weak. Rows may omit the clone size; those that give it use once, few, many or a size class.

TRBD2 | TRBJ2-7 | TRBV10-2 | . | TGCGCCAGCAGTCTGACTAGCGGGGTTTACGAGCAGTACTTC | CASSLTSGVYEQYF
. | TRBJ1-6 | TRBV14 | . | TGTGCCAGCATTAGGATAGGGGTTGCCGATACCTATAATTCACCCCTCCACTTT | CASIRIGVADTYNSPLHF
TRBD1 | TRBJ1-1 | TRBV7-2 | . | TGTGCCAGCAGCTTAGCGGGGACAGTGAACACTGAAGCTTTCTTT | CASSLAGTVNTEAFF
. | TRBJ2-3 | TRBV29-1 | . | TGCAGCGTTGTGGGGGAGAACACAGATACGCAGTATTTT | CSVVGENTDTQYF
. | TRBJ1-3 | TRBV4-3 | . | TGCGCCAGCAGCCAAGGCCCTAACACCATATATTTT | CASSQGPNTIYF
. | TRBJ2-5 | TRBV18 | . | TGTGCCAGCTCCCCAAACCAAGAGACCCAGTACTTC | CASSPNQETQYF
TRBD2 | TRBJ2-5 | TRBV7-9 | once | TGTGCCAGCAGCTTACCCCGCGACGGGGGGGTCCAAGAGACCCAGTACTTC | CASSLPRDGGVQETQYF
. | TRBJ2-5 | TRBV5-5 | few | TGTGCCAGCACCCGAGGGCTCGCCTTCCAAGAGACCCAGTACTTC | CASTRGLAFQETQYF
. | TRBJ1-5 | TRBV28 | . | TGTGCCAGCAGTTTATTTACGGAAAGGGCGGGGAATCAGCCCCAGCATTTT | CASSLFTERAGNQPQHF
. | TRBJ2-1 | TRBV29-1 | . | TGCAGCGTTGAAGATCTTGGGGGAGAGGGTAGCGATGAGCAGTTCTTC | CSVEDLGGEGSDEQFF
TRBD2 | TRBJ2-3 | TRBV5-1 | . | TGCGCCAGCAGATCGGGACTAGCGGGGGGACCAGATACGCAGTATTTT | CASRSGLAGGPDTQYF
. | TRBJ1-1 | TRBV7-3 | . | TGTGCCAGCAGCCCTGGGAGGGAACACACTGAAGCTTTCTTT | CASSPGREHTEAFF
. | TRBJ1-5 | TRBV18 | . | TGTGCCAGCTCACCCGGAGAGGGGGAGCCCCAGCATTTT | CASSPGEGEPQHF
TRBD2 | TRBJ2-1 | TRBV9 | . | TGTGCCAGCAGCTCTCGGGGGGACCCCTACAATGAGCAGTTCTTC | CASSSRGDPYNEQFF
. | TRBJ2-7 | TRBV6-5 | once | TGTGCCAGCAGCTACTCGTCGGCCTACGAGCAGTACTTC | CASSYSSAYEQYF
. | TRBJ1-3 | TRBV5-4 | . | TGTGCCAGCAGCGCCGGACGGGGGAGCTCTGGAAACACCATATATTTT | CASSAGRGSSGNTIYF
. | TRBJ2-2 | TRBV7-9 | . | TGTGCCAGCAGCTTGGGACAGAACACCGGGGAGCTGTTTTTT | CASSLGQNTGELFF
TRBD1 | TRBJ2-7 | TRBV9 | . | TGTGCCAGCAGCTCTCAGACAGGGAACTACGAGCAGTACTTC | CASSSQTGNYEQYF
TRBD1 | TRBJ1-2 | TRBV19 | . | TGTGCCAGTAGTTCAGGGACAGGGGAGAGGAGGAATGGCTACACCTTC | CASSSGTGERRNGYTF
. | TRBJ1-5 | TRBV6-1 | . | TGTGCCAGCAGTGAAGTTGACCCGTCTCTAAGCAATCAGCCCCAGCATTTT | CASSEVDPSLSNQPQHF
TRBD1 | TRBJ1-2 | TRBV6-6 | . | TGTGCCAGCAGTCCTAATCTTTTGCCCACCACCATTCCGGGACAGGGGGGCTACACCTTC | CASSPNLLPTTIPGQGGYTF
. | TRBJ1-3 | TRBV23-1 | . | TGCGCCAGCAGTCCCCCGAGAAGGGAGGGAAACACCATATATTTT | CASSPPRREGNTIYF
. | TRBJ2-2 | TRBV11-3 | . | TGTGCCAGCAGCGCTACGAGCCGGGAGATCGGGGAGCTGTTTTTT | CASSATSREIGELFF
. | TRBJ1-3 | TRBV5-5 | . | TGTGCCAGCAGCTGGGGGGACCGATCCGTGGGAAACACCATATATTTT | CASSWGDRSVGNTIYF
. | TRBJ1-1 | TRBV6-5 | . | TGTGCCAGCTCCGAGGTGGGGTACACTGAAGCTTTCTTT | CASSEVGYTEAFF
TRBD1 | TRBJ1-5 | TRBV28 | . | TGTGCCAGCAGTACAGGGGGTAGCAATCAGCCCCAGCATTTT | CASSTGGSNQPQHF
. | TRBJ2-3 | TRBV4-3 | once | TGCGCCAGCAGCCAAGCGTTAACCGGAGGGGGCGCAGATACGCAGTATTTT | CASSQALTGGGADTQYF
. | TRBJ2-5 | TRBV5-4 | . | TGTGCCAGCAGCCCTGGGGGCGCAGGGTGGATCGAGACCCAGTACTTC | CASSPGGAGWIETQYF